This record concerns one TCR beta chain sequence. Which antigen it targets is not known. No base quality information exists; no much larger clone differs at one position. From the cysteine up to the phenylalanine, the CDR3 has a length of 13 residues. The kept DNA is CDR3 alone, 39 bases in frame from the first base. V is clipped by 7 bases and J by 5 bases, and the sequence between their germline boundaries is 14 bases long. The germline V gene encodes CDR1 SEHNR and CDR2 FQNEAQ (reference sequence). The sample originates from a study of cytomegalovirus exposure and HLA in healthy donors (dated by TCRdb to about 2017). Study-level background: According to an earlier analysis of a few hundred of the donors, about 179 million T cells yielded approximately 120 million unique TCR beta sequences and about 300 Gb of sequence data. Rather than using new phenotypic data, the later analysis identified candidate immune exposures from TCR beta sequences and from how often those sequences occurred across donors. HLA typing covered class I and class II loci at four-digit resolution. Typing coverage differed by locus: A, B, C, DRB1 and DQB1 were typed in roughly 629-640 donors, DQA1 in approximately 520, DPA1 in 600 to 610, and DPB1 in just under 490. Genome-wide SNP genotypes for about three fifths of the 666 donors were used in a later genetic analysis, which treated that subset as a discovery cohort. The study aimed to test whether cataloging public T cell receptors could reveal signatures of past pathogen exposure. Besides the first cohort of around 700 subjects, a separate validation cohort made up of 120 different subjects was used. To predict cytomegalovirus infection status, the study brought together high-throughput TCR immunosequencing, statistical association of individual TCRs with disease status, and machine learning. Alongside the repertoire data, information on donor age, sex, ethnicity and CMV serostatus was compiled. A later analysis re-analyzed previously published TCR beta repertoires from roughly 600 donors and added high-resolution HLA genotyping to study TCR occurrence patterns. Among 398 genotyped donors of the cohort, an average of roughly 240,000 unique TCR beta nucleotide sequences were sequenced per donor, roughly a sixth of them non-productive. In an earlier analysis of 587 of the donors, high-throughput TCR beta sequencing was used to judge whether each TCR beta V gene segment behaved as functional or pseudogenic. A handful of DR-DQ haplotypes were handled as single units for association and clustering because linkage in the cohort was strong. All discovery cohort repertoires had been generated on a single sequencing platform. Among the approximately 430 genotyped donors, about 85% belonged to the genetic ancestry cluster associated with self-reported Caucasian donors. Using immunosequencing, the study profiled T cell repertoires from 550 to 750 subjects and related those repertoires to cytomegalovirus serostatus. An early release covering roughly 600 HLA-typed donors comprised 300 to 350 gigabases of sequencing data and roughly 85 million unique TCR sequences.

The cohort consisted of approximately 670 healthy bone marrow donors. At the time of sampling, every cohort member was nominally healthy, though immune exposures that went unrecorded were likely present. The donor tested CMV seronegative, placing the donor among the approximately 400 seronegative members of the cohort. Every donor gave a peripheral blood sample, and the peripheral blood mononuclear cells from that sample were used for TCR beta sequencing. The Qiagen DNeasy Blood Extraction Kit was used to extract genomic DNA from the blood cell samples. Overall study results and their limits: A group of highly shared sequence variants was considered likely to be a technical artifact of the sequencing pipeline. The study gave a list of 150 to 200 TCR beta chains associated with cytomegalovirus. According to a later analysis, most CMV-associated TCR beta chains appeared to be HLA-restricted, and the HLA associations seemed to be driven largely by CMV exposure. The presence/absence analyses assumed that sequencing depth was roughly uniform across donors, and that assumption may not be true. In an earlier analysis of about 600 of the donors, most TCR beta V segments appeared in productive rearrangements about 87% or about 30% of the time, broadly matching IMGT annotations. According to the authors, the approach could potentially be generalized to other disease states and immunological phenotypes. The classifier was reported to diagnose cytomegalovirus status with high specificity and sensitivity in both the original cohort and the validation cohort. In a later analysis, HLA-associated TCR beta chains showed more clonal expansion and lower generation probabilities than non-associated chains that were equally common. A later analysis associated 16,951 TCR beta sequences with specific HLA alleles at a false discovery rate of 0.05. In a later analysis, several top co-occurrence clusters were reported to appear linked to parvovirus B19, influenza, CMV and Epstein-Barr virus. Because HLA typing was unavailable for some donors at each locus, only the typed subset was used in association tests. A further reported finding was that TCR beta sequences accurately predicted the HLA-A and HLA-B alleles for most subjects in the first cohort. According to a later genetic analysis, donors in an Asian-associated ancestry cluster had fewer N-insertions in productive TCRs than the roughly 670-donor mean. When HLA alleles, especially DR and DQ, strongly co-occurred, TCR associations were difficult to assign to individual alleles. Only TCR beta chains were sequenced in this cohort, and the absence of alpha or paired-chain data limited detectable features. Most TCR sequences were seen in very few donors, while some public TCRs were found in many individuals. The 87-base-pair reads could not distinguish some IMGT-functional V segments, including TRBV6-2 and TRBV6-3, so those segments were excluded. According to a later analysis, TCR association rates differed among HLA loci, with DRB1 alleles showing the most associated TCRs and HLA-C alleles showing the fewest. An association between a missense DCLRE1C variant and V-gene and J-gene trimming of TCR beta chains was found in a later genetic analysis and replicated in an independent cohort. CMV serostatus was the only immune exposure information available for the cohort. In vitro tests confirmed that a few of the cytomegalovirus-associated TCR beta chains recognize cytomegalovirus antigens. Correlated functional status among segregating V segments might reflect linkage disequilibrium, but an unknown experimental factor could not be ruled out. Because counts were too low, around 17 rarely observed V segments, including chromosome 9 orphons, were left out of the earlier analysis of some 640 of the donors.

The library came from the immunoSEQ multiplex PCR assay. For the multiplex PCR, a mixture combining 60 forward primers for TCR Vbeta segments and 13 reverse primers for TCR Jbeta segments was used. The CDR3 region of rearranged TCR beta genes was amplified from genomic DNA by a multiplex PCR assay. On the Illumina HiSeq System, the amplified TCR beta libraries were sequenced as 87-base-pair reads. The authors' pipeline ran thus. A later analysis counted about 76 million unique TCR beta chains across the 666 repertoires, and around 9.9 million of these chains were shared by at least two donors. A nearest-neighbor algorithm error-corrected the raw reads and collapsed the reads into unique sequences, merging closely related sequences to remove PCR and sequencing errors. CDR3 sequences were aligned to IMGT reference sequences to assign V, D and J gene segments. For a sequence to be retained, a match of at least six nucleotides to both a V gene segment and a J gene segment was required. Rearrangements were called productive when the CDR3 lacked stop codons and stayed in frame with V and J; all others were non-productive. CDR3 was defined by IMGT convention, running from the second conserved V-encoded cysteine to the conserved J-encoded phenylalanine. In an earlier analysis of approximately 590 of the donors, sequences lacking an unambiguous match to a single V gene segment were excluded. In an earlier analysis of 587 of the donors, V segments were called functional above 56.7% productive rearrangements and were called segregating when the between-donor standard deviation exceeded 5%. A statistical classification framework was built for diagnosing cytomegalovirus status from the catalog of TCR beta chain sequences. In a later analysis, V and J genes were assigned by comparing TCR nucleotide sequences against IMGT/GENE-DB human TR gene sequences. In a later analysis, CDR3 sequences and most-parsimonious VDJ recombination scenarios were assigned using the TCRdist pipeline. In a later analysis, each TCR beta chain was defined by its CDR3 amino acid sequence together with its V-gene family, and reads without a unique V-gene family were excluded. In a later analysis, nearly 600 highly shared, low-generation-probability nucleotide sequences were removed to address suspected cross-contamination and a sequencing artifact. In a later analysis, a clonal expansion index for each public chain was calculated from normalized within-repertoire ranks of inferred template counts. Generation probabilities in a later analysis came from a VDJ recombination model fitted to out-of-frame rearrangements, and those results were checked against IGoR. A later analysis scored TCR-TCR, TCR-HLA and TCR-CMV co-occurrence with hypergeometric tests, applying a repertoire-size bias correction to TCR pairs. A later analysis estimated false discovery rates by permuting HLA or CMV assignments 20 times. In a later analysis, co-occurring TCRs were grouped with DBSCAN, and TCRdist sequence similarity was added when clustering was performed within HLA-allele-positive subsets. Co-occurrence clustering excluded repertoires with fewer than 30,000 or more than 120,000 public chains, plus five with anomalous nucleotide sharing. The clones in this table, taken by TCRdb from immuneACCESS, are in-frame only. Not every clone is retained; where verified, under half of the shortfall comes from an unresolved V gene, and the cause of the rest is unknown. That table is the source of V, J and clone size, and D and trimming were worked out from the DNA. Present in this sample are approximately 110,000 clones, about four fifths of which were seen just once. Around 3.6% of the sample is held by the ten biggest clonotypes.

The receptor was isolated from a man aged 40-55 years in good health and CMV-seronegative. This sequence uses TRBV7-9 and TRBJ1-1; a tentative D call is TRBD1 (5 bases match). The sequencing sample was made of PBMCs. DNA sequence: TGTGCCAGCACTAATAAGGGGAGGACTGAAGCTTTCTTT. This gives the protein CASTNKGRTEAFF.